The sequence of this T cell receptor (beta chain) was determined in a study of T-cell memory formation after mild COVID-19. Study-wide points: Among contracting clones, CD4+ were mainly CM/EM and CD8+ enriched in EMRA. Pre-infection memory harbored some responding clones, suggesting cross-reactive memory joined.

TCRdb processed the 5' RACE reads anew with MiXCR; each CDR3 protein has one entry. The sample yields just over 400,000 distinct CDR3 sequences, less than 25% seen once. This clonotype was counted at least ten times. Its antigen is unknown. The trim removed 3 bases at V and 7 bases at J, leaving 9 bases unmatched. The CDR3 length is 15 residues. J is TRBJ2-5 and V is TRBV12-3 or TRBV12-4, with 9 positions matching TRBD2. Material for sequencing was PBMCs or a T cell subset sorted from them (not recorded which). The TCR sequence derives from an adult woman who had mild COVID-19 (a few samples of this study predate the infection). Cell type and time point are not known. The CDR3 DNA is TGTGCCAGCAGTTTTTTTAGCGGGAGAGAAGGGACCCAGTACTTC. It encodes CASSFFSGREGTQYF.